Sequencing of this T cell receptor beta chain was carried out in a study of cytomegalovirus exposure and HLA in healthy donors. Findings and limits, study-wide: The study assumed roughly uniform donor sequencing depth for presence/absence analyses. Associated with HLA alleles at 0.05 false discovery rate in a later analysis were over 15,000 TCR beta sequences. Some V segments (TRBV6-2 and TRBV6-3 among them) were excluded as indistinguishable.

Amplification used 60 Vbeta primers and 13 Jbeta primers. In the original analysis: In a later analysis, around 11 million of approximately 81 million unique beta chains occurred in at least two donors. The data were produced by immunoSEQ multiplex PCR, yet TCRdb's version contains in-frame clones alone and is incomplete. V, J and clone size are those of that table, while D and trimming were read from the DNA. The sample includes 150,000 to 200,000 clones, around 83% seen only once; the top ten take approximately 1.6%. In germline, CDR1 is SNHLY, CDR2 FYNNEI. This CDR3 is 12 amino acids long. The V end lost 9 bases, the J end lost 6 bases, and 15 bases lay between the germline ends. On this clone: The antigen remains unidentified.

The receptor comes from a man between 40 and 49 years old in good health and CMV-seropositive. The chain is built from TRBV2 and TRBJ2-7; D gene ambiguous. Sequencing was done on a sample of PBMCs. The DNA of the CDR3 is TGTGCCAGTTCCCGTCTGCGATTCGAGCAGTACTTC. Protein: CASSRLRFEQYF.